The entry below describes one T cell receptor (beta chain). As processed by the authors: Researchers report that nucleated cell counts were estimated from reference gene primer amplification. Using immunoSEQ multiplex PCR, the repertoire was profiled, and TCRdb retains in-frame clones only, with some absent. The DNA gave D and trimming, while V, J and clone size come from that table. The table shows around 75,000 clones, with 88% occurring only once. The data originate from a study of blood T cell repertoires in COVID-19. About the study: Researchers got acute and convalescent COVID-19 samples from the United States, Italy and Spain. T cells, B-cell-depleted T cells, or PBMCs provided the cDNA or gDNA that served as material.

The sequence was obtained from a human donor in a cohort sampled during active COVID-19. Sequencing was done on a sample of peripheral blood.

The CDR3 here is CASSEAQLALGAFF. The CDR3 nucleotides read TGTGCCAGCAGTGAAGCTCAGTTAGCATTAGGAGCTTTCTTT. This chain links TRBV6-1 with TRBJ1-1; D gene unclear. Germline loops: CDR1 MNHNS, CDR2 SASEGT. Trimming took off 0 bases at V and 10 bases at J, with 15 bases between the two ends. The CDR3 has 14 amino acids.